This entry lists 29 T cell receptor beta chains sequenced from one sample in a study of blood T cell repertoires in COVID-19. Here immunoSEQ multiplex PCR was the method, and the copy in TCRdb shows in-frame clones only, minus some. The sample records approximately 250,000 clones, approximately 86% being singletons. The sample taken for sequencing was peripheral blood. Source of these receptors: a woman aged 55-69 years with active or convalescent COVID-19.

This clone was counted once. The chain is built from TRBV7-2 and TRBJ2-1, with 9 positions matching TRBD1. With V trimmed by 3 bases and J by 6 bases, 6 bases remained unmatched. This CDR3 contains 15 residues. CDR1 is SGHTA, CDR2 FQGNSA, per germline. The CDR3 nucleotides read TGTGCCAGCAGCTTTCGGGACAGGGCGGCCAATGAGCAGTTCTTC. Translating gives CASSFRDRAANEQFF. The variable domain in full, with the rest retrieved from reference TRBV7-2 and TRBJ2-1, is GAGVSQSPSNKVTEKGKDVELRCDPISGHTALYWYRQSLGQGLEFLIYFQGNSAPDKSGLPSDRFSAERTGGSVSTLTIQRTQQEDSAVYLCASSFRDRAANEQFFGPGTRLTVL.

Points on this clone: This specimen includes other DNA sequences encoding the same CDR3. This sequence joins TRBV7-9 and TRBJ2-7; 14 bases fit TRBD2. This CDR3 is 16 amino acids long. Germline V lookup: CDR1 SEHNR, CDR2 FQNEAQ (reference sequence). J lost 2 bases, V lost 5 bases, and 5 bases had no gene match. The CDR3 sequence: CASSPRLAGGTYEQYF. DNA of the CDR3: TGTGCCAGCAGCCCGAGACTAGCGGGAGGGACCTACGAGCAGTACTTC.

In this sample, this clone turned up once. The chain is built from TRBV4-1 and TRBJ2-3; 10 bases line up with TRBD1. The CDR3 length is 14 residues. The J segment lost 6 bases and the V segment lost 3 bases, leaving 3 bases of the junction unmatched. Germline assignment: CDR1 MGHRA and CDR2 YSYEKL. CDR3 nucleotides: TGCGCCAGCAGCCAGACAGGGGGCCGGGATACGCAGTATTTT. Residues: CASSQTGGRDTQYF.

The J gene is TRBJ2-3, the V gene TRBV2, with D possibly being TRBD2 (5 bases). V lost 6 bases and J lost 2, with 12 bases in between. CDR3 length: 14 amino acids. The V gene's germline CDR1 is SNHLY and CDR2 FYNNEI. The CDR3 reads CASSVTTITDTQYF. The CDR3 DNA is TGTGCCAGCAGCGTGACTACCATCACAGATACGCAGTATTTT.

On this clone itself: Within the sample, other DNA sequences also encode this same CDR3. The chain combines TRBV6-5 with TRBJ1-5; D is unclear. The CDR3 length is 13 residues. V dropped 6 bases and J dropped 4 bases, with 10 bases sitting between them. Germline V gene lookup returns CDR1 MNHEY and CDR2 SVGAGI. This chain's CDR3 is CASSRTGNQPQHF. For the CDR3, the DNA is TGTGCCAGCAGCAGGACGGGAAATCAGCCCCAGCATTTT.

V gene TRBV3-1 (or the pseudogene TRBV3-2) combines with J gene TRBJ2-4; TRBD1 might be the D (5 bases). The CDR3 is made up of 21 amino acids. Trimming pared 4 bases from V and 0 bases from J, leaving 28 bases between. CDR1 is LGHDT, CDR2 YNNKEL, per germline (reference sequence). CDR3 region: CASSLTYYRGLRTSAKNIQYF. The CDR3 region has the DNA TGTGCCAGCAGCCTCACTTATTATAGGGGCCTCCGGACGTCAGCCAAAAACATTCAGTACTTC.

The genes are TRBV10-1 and TRBJ1-5; D possibly corresponds to TRBD1 (5 bases). The CDR3 contains 19 residues. The V and J ends lost 0 bases and 0 bases respectively, with 18 bases between them. CDR1 and CDR2 from the germline V gene are WNHNN and SYGVQD (reference sequence). The CDR3 DNA is TGCGCCAGCAGTGAGTCTTGGATGCTGCAGGGCAATAGCAATCAGCCCCAGCATTTT. It specifies CASSESWMLQGNSNQPQHF.

The chain joins TRBV10-3 to TRBJ2-5, with D tentatively TRBD2 (5 bases). Germline values: CDR1 ENHRY, CDR2 SYGVKD. There are 13 residues in the CDR3. V lost 6 bases to trimming and J lost 4 bases, with 12 bases between them. CDR3 protein: CAISPAEGETQYF. The CDR3 DNA reads TGTGCCATCAGCCCCGCCGAGGGAGAGACCCAGTACTTC.

The genes are TRBV3-1 (or the pseudogene TRBV3-2) and TRBJ1-2; D not resolved. Germline CDR1 is LGHDT and CDR2 is YNNKEL (reference sequence). CDR3 length equals 15 residues. V dropped 4 bases and J dropped 3 bases, with 15 bases sitting between them. The CDR3 nucleotides read TGTGCCAGCAGCCGAGGGTCTGGATTTGACTATGGCTACACCTTC. The encoded protein is CASSRGSGFDYGYTF.

The gene calls are TRBV5-1 and TRBJ2-7; 12 bases match TRBD1. The CDR3 is 14 amino acids. Germline loops: CDR1 SGHRS, CDR2 YFSETQ. J lost 5 bases, V lost 4 bases, and 4 bases had no gene match. The CDR3 DNA follows: TGCGCCAGCAGCCTTGGGACAGGGGGCGACGAGCAGTACGTC. This encodes CASSLGTGGDEQYV.

This chain connects TRBV27 to TRBJ2-1; TRBD2 agrees at 8 bases. CDR3 length: 15 amino acids. Germline CDR1 is MNHEY and CDR2 is SMNVEV (reference sequence). V was clipped by 3 bases and J by 12 bases; unmatched bases: 13. The CDR3 region is CASSFGTRGQRGQFF. DNA for the CDR3: TGTGCCAGCAGTTTCGGGACTAGAGGGCAGCGGGGGCAGTTCTTC.

V usage is TRBV5-6 and J usage is TRBJ1-1, with 10 bases matching TRBD1. Germline assignment: CDR1 SGHDT and CDR2 YYEEEE. The CDR3 covers 18 residues. The V segment lost 4 bases and the J segment 0 bases; nucleotides outside the gene matches: 12. CDR3 nucleotides: TGTGCCAGCAGCCCCGGGACAGGGGCTACAAGGTTGAACACTGAAGCTTTCTTT. It translates to CASSPGTGATRLNTEAFF.

The chain joins TRBV14 to TRBJ2-5, with 11 nucleotides matching TRBD1. The CDR3 length is 16 residues. With V trimmed by 4 bases and J by 2 bases, 6 bases remained unmatched. CDR1 and CDR2 (germline): SGHDN, FVKESK. The CDR3 DNA is TGTGCCAGCAGCCGACGTGGGACAGGGGGTCAAGAGACCCAGTACTTC. This encodes CASSRRGTGGQETQYF.

This rearrangement joins TRBV29-1 to TRBJ2-3, with 14 bases lining up with TRBD2. CDR1 is SQVTM and CDR2 is ANQGSEA in the germline V gene. Unmatched junction bases numbered 3, after V lost 5 bases and J lost 2 bases. The CDR3 runs 15 residues. CDR3 DNA: TGCAGCGTTAGACTAGCGGGGGGGAACACAGATACGCAGTATTTT. The encoded protein is CSVRLAGGNTDTQYF.

J is TRBJ1-1 and V is TRBV21-1. TRBV21-1 has pseudogene status. This CDR3 is built from 14 residues. DNA for the CDR3: TGTGCCAGCAGCAAAGGTCTGCGTCCTGAGGTTGCTTTCTTT. Translated: CASSKGLRPEVAFF.

The chain couples TRBV30 to TRBJ1-4; TRBD1 might be the D (5 bases). The germline V and J ends were trimmed by 1 base and 4 bases, with 10 bases remaining between them. Germline V gene sequence: CDR1 GTSNPN, CDR2 SVGIG (reference sequence). This CDR3 region has 14 residues. Here the CDR3 reads CAWSAIDSNEKLFF. CDR3 DNA sequence: TGTGCCTGGAGTGCAATCGACAGTAATGAAAAACTGTTTTTT.

The rearrangement uses TRBV5-1 and TRBJ2-5; the match to TRBD2 covers 8 bases. There are 15 residues in the CDR3. V lost 4 bases, J lost 5 bases, and 10 bases stayed unmatched. The V gene's germline CDR1 is SGHRS and CDR2 YFSETQ. The CDR3: CASSPRTSPGETQYF. The CDR3 DNA is TGCGCCAGCAGCCCTAGGACTAGCCCTGGGGAGACCCAGTACTTC.

This chain's CDR3 is CASSLAGTGGWGETQYF. CDR3 nucleotide sequence: TGCGCCAGCAGCTTGGCCGGGACAGGGGGCTGGGGGGAGACCCAGTACTTC. The gene calls are TRBV5-1 and TRBJ2-5; TRBD1 matches at 12 bases. V shed 0 bases, J shed 5 bases, and the junction held 8 bases outside the gene matches. This CDR3 region has 17 residues. Germline V lookup: CDR1 SGHRS, CDR2 YFSETQ.

This clone was picked up a small number of times. The CDR3 loop is CASSEYPGDNSPLHF. CDR3 DNA: TGTGCCAGCAGTGAATATCCCGGAGATAATTCACCCCTCCACTTT. The rearrangement links TRBV25-1 to TRBJ1-6; D not certain. CDR3 length equals 15 residues. V was trimmed by 0 bases and J by 5 bases, leaving 8 bases between them. Germline-derived CDR1 and CDR2 are MGHDK and SYGVNS.

The chain employs TRBV5-1 and TRBJ2-7, with D possibly matching TRBD2 (6 bases). The germline V gene encodes CDR1 SGHRS and CDR2 YFSETQ. CDR3 length: 15 amino acids. Trimming took 1 base from V and 0 from J, leaving 11 bases between them. The CDR3 DNA sequence: TGCGCCAGCAGCTTGCGGGGGACGACCTCCTACGAGCAGTACTTC. Its protein product is CASSLRGTTSYEQYF.

In its sample, this clone was seen once. The chain recombines TRBV6-5 with TRBJ2-7; 11 nucleotides line up with TRBD2. Germline values: CDR1 MNHEY, CDR2 SVGAGI. V lost 6 bases, J lost 0 bases, and 4 bases stayed unmatched. The CDR3 is 15 amino acids. Written as DNA, the CDR3 is TGTGCCAGCAGCCGAACTAGCGGGAGCTCCTACGAGCAGTACGTC. It specifies CASSRTSGSSYEQYV.

The chain uses TRBV11-1 and TRBJ2-3, with D uncertain. The CDR3 spans 14 residues. Looked up from germline, CDR1 is SGHAT and CDR2 is FQDESV (reference sequence). V gave up 5 bases and J gave up 2 bases, with 11 bases separating them. The CDR3 sequence: CASSLGQSTDTQYF. Written as DNA, the CDR3 is TGTGCCAGCAGCCTTGGGCAGTCCACAGATACGCAGTATTTT.

The chain couples TRBV19 to TRBJ1-2, with TRBD1 matching 9 bases. CDR3 length equals 15 residues. The germline CDR1 and CDR2 sequences are LNHDA and SQIVND (reference sequence). Unmatched junction bases numbered 10, after V lost 3 bases and J lost 8 bases. The CDR3 here is CASSIPGGQGNGYTF. In DNA, the CDR3 is TGTGCCAGTAGTATCCCCGGAGGACAGGGGAACGGCTACACCTTC.

The chain uses TRBV6-6 and TRBJ1-4; D uncertain. V was trimmed by 7 bases and J by 6 bases, leaving 12 bases between them. CDR1 is MNHNY, CDR2 SVGAGI, per germline (reference sequence). The CDR3 is 13 residues long. The DNA for the CDR3 is TGTGCCAGCACGATGACGAGGGATGAAAAACTGTTTTTT. Its protein is CASTMTRDEKLFF.

The CDR3 here is CAWRPGQGYSPLHF. CDR3 nucleotide sequence: TGTGCCTGGAGACCGGGACAGGGCTATTCACCCCTCCACTTT. V usage is TRBV30 and J usage is TRBJ1-6; 9 bases match TRBD1. V lost 3 bases, J lost 8 bases, and 5 bases stayed unmatched. Germline V gives CDR1 GTSNPN, CDR2 SVGIG (reference sequence). The CDR3 is made up of 14 amino acids.

This rearrangement joins TRBV27 to TRBJ2-7; perhaps TRBD2 as D (5 bases). Trimming pared 0 bases from V and 6 bases from J, leaving 18 bases between. Germline CDR1 is MNHEY and CDR2 is SMNVEV (reference sequence). The CDR3 runs 16 residues. The CDR3 protein is CASSLSRVGGSAEQYF. The CDR3 DNA sequence: TGTGCCAGCAGTTTATCGAGGGTGGGTGGGTCGGCCGAGCAGTACTTC.

The rearrangement joins TRBV27 to TRBJ2-7, with TRBD1 as a possible D gene (6 bases). The CDR3 totals 17 residues. Trimming removed 3 bases at V and 2 bases at J, with 20 bases between. CDR1 and CDR2 (germline): MNHEY, SMNVEV (reference sequence). The CDR3 loop reads CASSLRQVQDPPYEQYF. DNA for the CDR3: TGTGCCAGCAGTTTGAGACAGGTGCAGGACCCTCCCTACGAGCAGTACTTC.

CDR3 nucleotide sequence: TGTGCCAGCAGCCGGGGACAGGAGGACACTGAAGCTTTCTTT. Its translation is CASSRGQEDTEAFF. The rearrangement joins TRBV7-9 to TRBJ1-1; 8 bases align to TRBD1. The CDR3 sequence is 14 residues long. Germline trimming cut 5 bases from V and 3 bases from J; bases unmatched to any gene: 5. Germline CDR1 and CDR2: SEHNR and FQNEAQ (reference sequence).

V is TRBV30 and J is TRBJ2-5; TRBD2 might be the D (7 bases). The V end was cut by 3 bases, the J end by 1 base, with 15 bases between. This CDR3 has 15 residues. The germline CDR1 and CDR2 sequences are GTSNPN and SVGIG (reference sequence). CDR3 sequence (DNA): TGTGCCTGGAGCCGAACGGGGGGCCCCCAAGAGACCCAGTACTTC. Encoded protein: CAWSRTGGPQETQYF.